This T cell receptor (beta chain) was sequenced during a study of blood T cell repertoires in COVID-19. Overall study context: Some COVID-19 samples were acute and others convalescent; all came from the United States, Italy and Spain. The cDNA or gDNA used as material had been derived from T cells, B-cell-depleted T cells, or PBMCs.

Original processing methods: Nucleated cell number was recorded as an estimate derived from reference gene primer amplification. Data came from immunoSEQ multiplex PCR; TCRdb stores just in-frame clones and leaves some out. That table is the source of V, J and clone size, and D and trimming were worked out from the DNA. This sample has some 66,000 clones; around 76% occur once, and the top ten carry about 50%. CDR1 is LGHDT and CDR2 is YNNKEL in the germline V gene (reference sequence). CDR3 size: 14 residues. Trimming stripped 5 bases from V and 12 bases from J, with 23 bases between. This clonotype was obtained from an elderly woman with acute or convalescent COVID-19. This chain links TRBV3-1 (or the pseudogene TRBV3-2) with TRBJ2-7; possible D gene TRBD2, 7 bases. Specimen: peripheral blood. The CDR3 region is CASSKQRDTTTSYF. The CDR3 coding sequence is TGTGCCAGCAGCAAACAGCGGGACACTACTACCTCGTACTTC.